Below, 20 T cell receptor delta chains from the same sample are listed, as sequenced in a study of gamma-delta T cells after stem cell transplantation. TCRdb reanalysed the RT-PCR reads with CATT. This sample has some 3,200 delta-chain clones, with around 1.9% found just once. The sample taken for sequencing was gamma-delta T cells. The receptors originated from a human donor. It is not recorded whose cells these are; they may come from a transplant donor.

This clone was found a few times. For this DNA, TCRdb reports the protein of a much larger clone, which diverges at residue 9, most likely from a read error; the protein presented here is translated directly from the DNA. V and J are TRDV2 and TRDJ1; 10 bases are a match to TRDD3. Trimming removed 3 bases from V and 0 bases from J; junction bases left unmatched: 9. This CDR3 contains 17 residues. Germline CDR1 is GEAIGNYY and CDR2 is EKD. The DNA for the CDR3 is TGTGCCTGTGACGTACTGGGGGATGGGGAGTACACCGATAAACTCATCTTT. Its translation: CACDVLGDGEYTDKLIF.

V gene TRDV2 combines with J gene TRDJ1; TRDD3 matches at 13 bases. The CDR3 totals 19 residues. V lost 3 bases and J lost 0; bases outside the gene matches: 12. Germline V gene sequence: CDR1 GEAIGNYY, CDR2 EKD. The CDR3 bases are TGTGCCTGTGACCCGGTACTGGGGGATACGGAGGGGCACACCGATAAACTCATCTTT. It encodes CACDPVLGDTEGHTDKLIF.

With regard to this clone: This DNA's translation and the protein TCRdb lists, from a much larger clone, do not match at residue 14, likely due to a read error; the protein shown is translated from the DNA. The CDR3 DNA sequence: TGTGCCTGTGACACCTTAAACCTGGGGGATACGCAAACCCATAAACTCATCTTT. This sequence encodes CACDTLNLGDTQTHKLIF. The gene calls are TRDV2 and TRDJ1; 12 bases match TRDD3. Trimming removed 0 bases from V and 6 bases from J; junction bases left unmatched: 13. This CDR3 region has 18 residues. Germline loops: CDR1 GEAIGNYY, CDR2 EKD.

In regard to this clone: A far larger clone is just one base off, so this is likely a read error. Other DNA sequences within the sample encode an identical CDR3. The V and J genes are TRDV2 and TRDJ1; 10 bases line up with TRDD3. With 0 bases clipped from V and 0 bases from J, the junction kept 12 bases outside the gene matches. CDR3 length: 19 amino acids. The germline CDR1 and CDR2 sequences are GEAIGNYY and EKD. The CDR3 loop reads CACDTVLGDPFPYTDKLIF. The CDR3 region has the DNA TGTGCCTGTGACACCGTACTGGGGGATCCGTTTCCGTACACCGATAAACTCATCTTT.

A few counts support this clone. TCRdb lists the protein of a much larger clone for this DNA, which differs at residue 13, so this is likely a read error; the protein given here is translated from the DNA itself. The chain is built from TRDV2 and TRDJ3; 11 nucleotides align to TRDD3. This CDR3 is built from 18 residues. Germline assignment: CDR1 GEAIGNYY and CDR2 EKD. CDR3 sequence reads: CACDILGDSTWDIRQMFF. For the CDR3, the DNA is TGTGCCTGTGACATACTGGGGGATAGTACCTGGGACATCCGACAGATGTTTTTC.

This clone came up a few times. TCRdb shows a much larger clone's protein in place of this DNA's translation, and the two differ at residue 4, likely through a read error; the protein shown is translated from the DNA. The genes are TRDV2 and TRDJ1; 13 nucleotides align to TRDD3. Trimming cost V 5 bases and J 2 bases; bases outside gene matches: 13. The CDR3 covers 18 residues. Per germline, CDR1 GEAIGNYY and CDR2 EKD. CDR3 sequence (DNA): TGTGCCTGTGGATCACTACTGGGGGATACGCAACGGACCGATAAACTCATCTTT. Translated: CACGSLLGDTQRTDKLIF.

This sequence joins TRDV2 and TRDJ1, with 11 bases matching TRDD3. This CDR3 has 16 residues. Per germline, CDR1 GEAIGNYY and CDR2 EKD. Trimming took 8 bases from V and 2 from J; bases not matched to a gene: 12. The CDR3 loop reads CASYGVGDTRTDKLIF. The CDR3 DNA reads TGTGCCTCTTACGGGGTGGGGGATACGAGGACCGATAAACTCATCTTT.

On this clone itself: A far larger clone is a single base away, which makes a read error likely. The sample holds other DNA sequences that translate to the same CDR3. This rearrangement joins TRDV2 to TRDJ1, with D perhaps TRDD3 (6 bases). This CDR3 region has 18 residues. Germline CDR1 and CDR2: GEAIGNYY and EKD. V lost 0 bases and J 2 bases, leaving 21 bases between the germline ends. The DNA of the CDR3 is TGTGCCTGTGACACCTTAAACCTGGGTGATACGCAAACCGATAAACTCATCTTT. It yields the protein CACDTLNLGDTQTDKLIF.

This clone has just a few counts. The TCRdb protein, from a much larger clone, departs from this DNA's translation at residue 5, likely by read error; the protein shown derives from the DNA. This chain links TRDV2 with TRDJ3, with 7 bases fitting TRDD3. V lost 2 bases to trimming and J lost 0 bases; unmatched junction nucleotides: 9. CDR1 is GEAIGNYY, CDR2 EKD, per germline. This CDR3 region has 19 residues. The chain's CDR3 is CACDSLLGEFSWDTRQMFF. The CDR3 DNA sequence: TGTGCCTGTGACAGCCTGTTGGGGGAGTTCTCCTGGGACACCCGACAGATGTTTTTC.

Regarding this clone: A single base is all that separates this from a far larger clone, so a read error is likely. Other DNA sequences in this specimen translate into the identical CDR3. The chain uses TRDV2 and TRDJ3; 8 positions match TRDD3. Trimming removed 1 base from V and 1 base from J; junction bases left unmatched: 17. The CDR3 spans 22 residues. From germline, CDR1 is GEAIGNYY and CDR2 EKD. The DNA of the CDR3 is TGTGCCTGTGACACAGTTGAATATACTGGGGGTGCCGCGTCCTGGGACACCCGACAGATGTTTTTC. It specifies CACDTVEYTGGAASWDTRQMFF.

This clone occurred many times. With a far larger clone one base away, a read error is the likely cause. The V and J genes are TRDV2 and TRDJ1; no definite D call. The CDR3 covers 15 residues. The germline V gene has CDR1 GEAIGNYY and CDR2 EKD. V dropped 1 base and J dropped 0 bases, with 11 bases sitting between them. CDR3 region: CACDTVEENTDKLIF. CDR3 bases: TGTGCCTGTGACACGGTCGAGGAGAACACCGATAAACTCATCTTT.

By sample fraction, this clone is large. This CDR3 is also generated by other DNA sequences in the sample. V is TRDV2 and J is TRDJ1; tentatively, D is TRDD3 (6 bases). This CDR3 contains 15 residues. V lost 4 bases and J 0 bases, leaving 14 bases between the germline ends. Germline V lookup: CDR1 GEAIGNYY, CDR2 EKD. The CDR3 DNA reads as TGTGCCTGTGATCAACTGGGTCGCTACACCGATAAACTCATCTTT. Its translation is CACDQLGRYTDKLIF.

This clone was counted a few times. A far larger clone differs by one base, so this is likely a read error. The chain combines TRDV2 with TRDJ3; 9 bases align to TRDD3. CDR1 and CDR2 from the germline V gene are GEAIGNYY and EKD. CDR3 length: 21 amino acids. CDR3 protein: CACDTAGTGGPSSWDTRQTFF. The CDR3 DNA follows: TGTGCCTGTGACACCGCCGGTACTGGGGGACCAAGCTCCTGGGACACCCGACAGACGTTTTTC.

Turning to this clone: TCRdb's protein, taken from a much larger clone, differs from this DNA's translation at residue 12, likely owing to a read error; the protein displayed comes from the DNA. The CDR3 region is CACDPVGVPGKYKLIF. The CDR3 DNA reads TGTGCCTGTGACCCCGTAGGGGTCCCTGGAAAATATAAACTCATCTTT. The gene calls are TRDV2 and TRDJ1; D gene unclear. The germline gives CDR1 GEAIGNYY, CDR2 EKD. This CDR3 is 16 amino acids long. V lost 3 bases and J 6 bases, leaving 22 bases between the germline ends.

A few counts support this clone. A read error likely explains why the TCRdb protein, taken from a much larger clone, differs from this DNA's translation at residue 6; the protein shown is translated from the DNA. V is TRDV2 and J is TRDJ1; 7 bases are shared with TRDD3. The CDR3 totals 15 residues. The J segment lost 4 bases and the V segment lost 6 bases, leaving 13 bases of the junction unmatched. The germline gives CDR1 GEAIGNYY, CDR2 EKD. The CDR3 region is CACFSPGDFGDKLIF. In nucleotides, the CDR3 is TGTGCCTGTTTTTCTCCGGGGGATTTCGGCGATAAACTCATCTTT.

This clone was counted only a few times. The protein recorded in TCRdb matches a much larger clone and deviates from this DNA's translation at residue 11, suggesting a read error; the protein here is obtained by translating the DNA. The gene calls are TRDV2 and TRDJ1; 9 bases match TRDD3. The V and J ends lost 1 base and 1 base, in that order; junction bases with no gene match: 9. CDR1 and CDR2 (germline): GEAIGNYY, EKD. CDR3 length: 17 amino acids. CDR3 sequence (DNA): TGTGCCTGTGACACAGTGGGGGATATAAGGTTCACCGATAAACTCATCTTT. This sequence encodes CACDTVGDIRFTDKLIF.

On this clone: This likely reflects a read error, since a far larger clone is one base away. The genes are TRDV2 and TRDJ1; 10 bases map to TRDD3. CDR3 length: 24 residues. Germline lookup yields CDR1 GEAIGNYY and CDR2 EKD. The CDR3 DNA follows: TGTGCCTGTGACAGCCTCCTGGGGGATAGGGGGGGGATACAGGGCGAAAGGTACACCGATAAACCCATCTTT. Protein product: CACDSLLGDRGGIQGERYTDKPIF.

As for this clone: TCRdb's entry gives the protein of a much larger clone, which mismatches this DNA's translation at residue 6, likely from a read error; the protein reported here is translated from the DNA. Additional DNA sequences in this sample encode the identical CDR3. The rearrangement links TRDV2 to TRDJ1; no reliable D call. Germline loops: CDR1 GEAIGNYY, CDR2 EKD. This CDR3 contains 15 residues. Trimming left V 1 base short and J 4 bases short, with 15 bases between. DNA of the CDR3: TGTGCCTGTGACACGGTCGGGACGGCCAACGATAAACTCATCTTT. Its protein product is CACDTVGTANDKLIF.

Only a few counts were recorded for this clone. The CDR3 DNA sequence: TGTGCCTGTGACACCGTACTGGGGGATCGAGGTAAACTCATCTTT. It is translated as CACDTVLGDRGKLIF. The chain uses TRDV2 and TRDJ1; 10 positions agree with TRDD3. CDR1 GEAIGNYY and CDR2 EKD come from the germline V gene. V was clipped by 0 bases and J by 7 bases; unmatched bases: 7. The CDR3 is 15 residues long.

This clone has more than one count but fewer than ten. The protein that TCRdb holds for this DNA derives from a much larger clone and differs from the translated DNA at residue 13, which likely indicates a read error; the protein shown here is translated from the DNA. The CDR3 reads CACDSTGGYSWDSRQMFF. The CDR3 region has the DNA TGTGCCTGTGACAGTACTGGGGGATACTCCTGGGACTCCCGACAGATGTTTTTC. This sequence joins TRDV2 and TRDJ3; the match to TRDD3 covers 12 bases. The germline CDR1 and CDR2 sequences are GEAIGNYY and EKD. The CDR3 consists of 18 residues.